A selection of T cell receptor beta chains follows, all from one sample in a study of blood T cell repertoires in COVID-19. The protocol was immunoSEQ multiplex PCR, while the TCRdb copy is restricted to in-frame clones and leaves out a portion. The top ten hold roughly 3% of the sample, which has about 100,000 clones, 88% seen once. Sequencing was performed on peripheral blood. These receptors came from a woman older than 75 with acute or convalescent COVID-19. Both conserved end residues are part of each CDR3. The D gene is left open where the match is weak. Rows give clone size only sometimes, using once, few, many, or a class for an expanded clone.

abundance,d_gene,v_gene,j_gene,CDR3aa,CDR3nt
-,-,TRBV27,TRBJ1-1,CASSGQMNTEAFF,TGTGCCAGCTCGGGACAAATGAACACTGAAGCTTTCTTT
-,-,TRBV6-2/TRBV6-3,TRBJ1-6,CASSYGGHPITLHF,TGTGCCAGCAGTTATGGAGGGCATCCCATCACCCTCCACTTT
once,TRBD1,TRBV19,TRBJ2-7,CASSTWAGQVGEQYF,TGTGCCAGTAGCACCTGGGCGGGACAGGTGGGTGAGCAGTACTTC
once,TRBD2,TRBV29-1,TRBJ2-1,CSAGRLADNEQFF,TGCAGCGCCGGAAGGCTAGCGGACAATGAGCAGTTCTTC
-,TRBD2,TRBV7-2,TRBJ2-1,CASSPVLGLDYNEQFF,TGTGCCAGCAGCCCGGTCTTGGGACTAGACTACAATGAGCAGTTCTTC
-,-,TRBV5-1,TRBJ2-6,CASSLAVGQTGANVLTF,TGCGCCAGCAGCTTGGCGGTTGGGCAGACTGGGGCCAACGTCCTGACTTTC
-,TRBD2,TRBV19,TRBJ2-1,CASRLLAGSPSEQFF,TGTGCCAGTAGGTTACTAGCGGGTTCCCCCTCTGAGCAGTTCTTC
-,TRBD2,TRBV7-8,TRBJ2-1,CASSFRLAGGTYNEQFF,TGTGCCAGCAGCTTTCGACTAGCGGGGGGCACTTACAATGAGCAGTTCTTC
-,-,TRBV5-1,TRBJ1-2,CASSFEGDYGYTF,TGCGCCAGCAGCTTCGAGGGGGACTATGGCTACACCTTC
-,-,TRBV9,TRBJ2-7,CASSVAGGLGYEQYF,TGTGCCAGCAGCGTAGCAGGGGGGCTCGGGTACGAGCAGTACTTC
-,-,TRBV30,TRBJ1-6,CAWSNGGSSYNSPLHF,TGTGCCTGGAGTAACGGGGGGAGCTCCTATAATTCACCCCTCCACTTT
once,-,TRBV5-5,TRBJ1-1,CASSLYSQTYTEAFF,TGTGCCAGCAGCTTGTACTCACAGACATACACTGAAGCTTTCTTT
once,TRBD2,TRBV4-3,TRBJ2-3,CASSQDWGGKDTQYF,TGCGCCAGCAGCCAAGATTGGGGGGGTAAAGATACGCAGTATTTT